The 27 T cell receptor beta chains presented below share a single source sample, sequenced in a study of Graves' ophthalmopathy and Graves' hyperthyroidism. RNA transcripts yielded amplified TCR beta CDR3 regions. First-round RT-PCR employed HTBI primers, with a second-round multiplex PCR after it. TCRdb re-called the multiplex PCR reads with MiXCR, one entry per CDR3 protein. This repertoire shows around 670,000 distinct CDR3 sequences, 40% found once; its top ten account for approximately 43%. The sequenced material came from peripheral blood. The receptors derive from an adult man with Graves' ophthalmopathy.

This clonotype was recorded many times. V usage is TRBV2 and J usage is TRBJ2-7, with no clear D. Between the trimmed V and J ends, which lost 3 bases and 12 bases, there was a span of 18 bases. The CDR3 loop spans 13 amino acids. CDR1 and CDR2 from the germline V gene are SNHLY and FYNNEI. The CDR3 loop is CASSEILGECRYF. CDR3 nucleotides: TGTGCCAGCAGTGAGATCCTAGGAGAGTGTCGGTACTTC. Full variable domain (missing parts from reference TRBV2 and TRBJ2-7): EPEVTQTPSHQVTQMGQEVILRCVPISNHLYFYWYRQILGQKVEFLVSFYNNEISEKSEIFDDQFSVERPDGSNFTLKIRSTKLEDSAMYFCASSEILGECRYFGPGTRLTVT.

The gene calls are TRBV9 and TRBJ2-5; no clear D. The CDR3 is 15 amino acids. The germline V and J ends were trimmed by 0 bases and 2 bases, with 11 bases remaining between them. Per the germline V gene, CDR1 is SGDLS and CDR2 is YYNGEE. The CDR3 region has the DNA TGTGCCAGCAGCGTAGTCATTGCAAATCAAGAGACCCAGTACTTC. It codes for CASSVVIANQETQYF.

This clonotype was observed at least ten times. V gene TRBV15 combines with J gene TRBJ2-2; D gene uncertain. V was clipped by 8 bases and J by 8 bases, with 12 bases between them. Germline loops: CDR1 LNHNV, CDR2 YYDKDF (reference sequence). The CDR3 covers 12 residues. The CDR3 region has the DNA TGTGCCACCGGACGATCTCGTGGGGAGCTGTTTTTT. Its translation: CATGRSRGELFF.

With regard to this clonotype: One end of the junction fails to match germline, which may point to a read error. The chain is built from TRBV7-8 and TRBJ2-7, with 13 bases aligning to TRBD2. CDR1 and CDR2 (germline): SGHVS, FQNEAQ. There are 13 residues in the CDR3. CDR3 in DNA: TGTGCCAGCAGCCCCGGACTAGCGGGAGAGCAGTGCTTC. This encodes CASSPGLAGEQCF.

The genes are TRBV24-1 and TRBJ1-5; 9 nucleotides align to TRBD1. Germline assignment: CDR1 KGHDR and CDR2 SFDVKD. V lost 4 bases, J lost 6 bases, and 9 bases stayed unmatched. The CDR3 has 16 residues. The CDR3 nucleotides read TGTGCCACCAGTGACCCAGGGACAGGGATAGCTCAGCCCCAGCATTTT. Translating gives CATSDPGTGIAQPQHF.

This clonotype appeared a few times. The rearrangement joins TRBV2 to TRBJ2-7; D unresolved. Germline V gene sequence: CDR1 SNHLY, CDR2 FYNNEI. Between the trimmed V and J ends, which lost 8 bases and 0 bases, there was a span of 14 bases. The CDR3 contains 14 residues. DNA of the CDR3: TGTGCCAGCGTACAGACACTTAGCTCCTACGAGCAGTACTTC. Translated, it gives CASVQTLSSYEQYF.

This chain connects TRBV2 to TRBJ1-1; no clear D gene. The CDR3 covers 15 residues. Per germline, CDR1 SNHLY and CDR2 FYNNEI. V lost 2 bases, J lost 6 bases, and 16 bases lay in between. CDR3 in amino acids: CASSETGPRSAEAFF. The CDR3 nucleotides read TGTGCCAGCAGTGAAACCGGGCCCCGGTCTGCTGAAGCTTTCTTT. Full variable domain (missing parts from reference TRBV2 and TRBJ1-1): EPEVTQTPSHQVTQMGQEVILRCVPISNHLYFYWYRQILGQKVEFLVSFYNNEISEKSEIFDDQFSVERPDGSNFTLKIRSTKLEDSAMYFCASSETGPRSAEAFFGQGTRLTVV.

This clonotype was seen ten or more times. A read error may account for a junction end that differs from germline. The CDR3 region is CASSLSGRGIGETQYF. Here the CDR3 DNA reads TGTGCTAGCAGCTTAAGCGGTCGGGGGATAGGAGAGACCCAGTACTTC. The genes are TRBV7-7 and TRBJ2-5; tentative D call: TRBD2 (6 bases). Looked up from germline, CDR1 is SSHAT and CDR2 is FNYEAQ (reference sequence). The CDR3 contains 16 residues.

This clonotype appeared a few times. The chain links TRBV11-2 to TRBJ1-2; 7 bases match TRBD1. This CDR3 has 15 amino acids. V dropped 5 bases and J dropped 2; count of bases not matched to a gene: 8. Germline V gene sequence: CDR1 SGHAT, CDR2 FQNNGV. The DNA of the CDR3 is TGTGCCAGCAGCAAACTGACAGGGACGAACTATGGCTACACCTTC. It translates to CASSKLTGTNYGYTF.

This clonotype has ten or more counts. The chain combines TRBV12-3 or TRBV12-4 with TRBJ1-4, with TRBD1 identical over 7 bases. Trimming removed 5 bases from V and 3 bases from J; junction bases left unmatched: 3. The CDR3 runs to 14 residues. In DNA, the CDR3 is TGTGCCAGCAGTCACAGGGGATCTAATGAAAAACTGTTTTTT. The encoded protein is CASSHRGSNEKLFF.

Concerning this clonotype itself: The junction differs from germline at one of its ends, possibly a read error. This chain connects TRBV24-1 to TRBJ1-5; 9 nucleotides match TRBD1. This CDR3 comprises 14 residues. CDR1 KGHDR and CDR2 SFDVKD come from the germline V gene. CDR3 residues: CASSAGQGYQPQHF. For the CDR3, the DNA is TGTGCCAGCAGTGCCGGACAGGGGTATCAGCCCCAGCATTTT.

This clonotype was detected a few times. This chain joins TRBV19 and TRBJ1-6, with D perhaps TRBD1 (6 bases). The V end lost 5 bases, the J end lost 9 bases, and 17 bases lay between the germline ends. Per the germline V gene, CDR1 is LNHDA and CDR2 is SQIVND (reference sequence). CDR3 length equals 15 residues. The CDR3 DNA reads as TGTGCCAGTAGTCTCTACAGGGTGCGGGGTTCACCCCTCCACTTT. As protein: CASSLYRVRGSPLHF.

This clonotype has just one count. V gene TRBV1 combines with J gene TRBJ2-5; TRBD1, the table's D call, lacks a check against the DNA. TRBV1 is described as a pseudogene. This CDR3 is 18 amino acids long. The CDR3 protein is CASRPSGTGDWAKETQYF. The CDR3 region has the DNA TGCGCCAGCAGACCATCCGGGACAGGGGATTGGGCCAAAGAGACCCAGTACTTC.

The chain has TRBV12-3 or TRBV12-4 and TRBJ2-7, with TRBD1 matching over 8 bases. This CDR3 has 15 residues. The V and J ends lost 6 bases and 2 bases, in that order; junction bases with no gene match: 9. The CDR3 DNA is TGTGCCAGCAGCCAAGCCGGGACAGGAGCCTACGAGCAGTACTTC. Translation: CASSQAGTGAYEQYF.

This clonotype has a count of ten or more. The chain couples TRBV20-1 to TRBJ1-2; D is uncertain. Trimming pared 1 base from V and 8 bases from J, leaving 8 bases between. Looked up from germline, CDR1 is DFQATT and CDR2 is SNEGSKA (reference sequence). This CDR3 has 11 residues. The CDR3: CSARVGSGYTF. The DNA for the CDR3 is TGCAGTGCTAGAGTTGGGTCCGGCTACACCTTC.

This clonotype was detected many times. This chain connects TRBV20-1 to TRBJ2-5; 11 bases are shared with TRBD2. This CDR3 has 14 residues. CDR1 and CDR2 from the germline V gene are DFQATT and SNEGSKA (reference sequence). The V gene end was trimmed by 2 bases and the J gene end by 2 bases; junction bases not matched to a gene: 1. In nucleotides, the CDR3 is TGCAGTGCTAGACGGACTAGCGGGCAAGAGACCCAGTACTTC. This sequence encodes CSARRTSGQETQYF.

This clonotype was seen a handful of times. This rearrangement joins TRBV11-2 to TRBJ2-7; D not resolved. The CDR3 has 14 residues. Germline V lookup: CDR1 SGHAT, CDR2 FQNNGV. V shed 6 bases and J shed 3 bases, with 15 bases lying between them. In nucleotides, the CDR3 is TGTGCCAGCAGTTTCAGCGCTACCGGCTACGAGCAGTACTTC. Translating it yields CASSFSATGYEQYF.

This clonotype was counted at least ten times. The rearrangement uses TRBV12-3 or TRBV12-4 and TRBJ2-7, with a weak D call TRBD1 (6 bases). Trimming removed 3 bases from V and 3 bases from J, with 15 bases in between. The CDR3 consists of 15 residues. Here the CDR3 DNA reads TGTGCCAGCAGTTTCCTAAGAGAACAGGGCTACGAGCAGTACTTC. Translating it yields CASSFLREQGYEQYF.

The chain carries TRBV24-1 and TRBJ1-5; 8 nucleotides line up with TRBD1. Trimming cost V 11 bases and J 4 bases; bases outside gene matches: 9. The germline gives CDR1 KGHDR, CDR2 SFDVKD. The CDR3 spans 14 residues. The CDR3, as DNA: TGTGCCAGCACCGACAGGGGTAAGAATCAGCCCCAGCATTTT. Protein: CASTDRGKNQPQHF.

This clonotype was seen at least ten times. The gene calls are TRBV12-3 or TRBV12-4 and TRBJ1-3; no definite D call. The CDR3 runs to 12 residues. V was cut by 4 bases and J by 15 bases, with 16 bases left in between. CDR3 coding DNA: TGTGCCAGCAGTTCCTACGGGCCCGGAGGATATTTT. Residues: CASSSYGPGGYF.

Ten or more counts support this clonotype. The chain has TRBV29-1 and TRBJ1-2; D gene uncertain. CDR3 length: 13 residues. CDR1 and CDR2 (germline): SQVTM, ANQGSEA. The V gene lost 6 bases and the J gene lost 2 bases, with 13 bases spanning the gap. As DNA, the CDR3 is TGCAGCGTCGTTGTAGCGGGGAACTATGGCTACACCTTC. This gives the protein CSVVVAGNYGYTF.

In its sample, this clonotype was seen a few times. CDR3 bases: TGTGCCAGCAGCTTTGAGGAACCCGGGACTAGCGGGAGAGTAAGGGGAGAGACCCAGTACTTC. This sequence encodes CASSFEEPGTSGRVRGETQYF. This rearrangement joins TRBV7-2 to TRBJ2-5; 14 bases are a match to TRBD2. CDR1 and CDR2 (germline): SGHTA, FQGNSA. The CDR3 sequence is 21 residues long. With V trimmed by 3 bases and J by 4 bases, 19 bases remained unmatched.

The rearrangement uses TRBV7-8 and TRBJ1-4; no definite D call. Germline V CDR1 and CDR2: SGHVS, FQNEAQ. The CDR3 is 16 residues long. V gave up 5 bases and J gave up 5 bases, with 18 bases separating them. CDR3 region: CASSHKPGVPNEKLFF. The DNA of the CDR3 is TGTGCCAGCAGCCATAAGCCTGGGGTTCCAAATGAAAAACTGTTTTTT.

The V call is TRBV7-9, the J call TRBJ2-7; TRBD1 matches at 7 bases. The junction had 8 bases not matched to a gene; V was cut back by 5 bases and J by 1 base. CDR1 SEHNR and CDR2 FQNEAQ come from the germline V gene (reference sequence). This CDR3 has 15 residues. The DNA of the CDR3 is TGTGCCAGCAGCACATCCGGGACAGTATCCTACGAGCAGTACTTC. This sequence encodes CASSTSGTVSYEQYF.

This clonotype was observed at least ten times. The chain uses TRBV7-2 and TRBJ2-7; 7 bases fit TRBD1. V was pared by 5 bases and J by 3 bases, with 4 bases of the junction left unmatched. This CDR3 is built from 13 residues. Germline V gene lookup returns CDR1 SGHTA and CDR2 FQGNSA. CDR3 in DNA: TGTGCCAGCAGCCCGGACAGGAACTACGAGCAGTACTTC. Encoded protein: CASSPDRNYEQYF. Together with reference TRBV7-2 and TRBJ2-7, the CDR3 gives the full variable domain: GAGVSQSPSNKVTEKGKDVELRCDPISGHTALYWYRQSLGQGLEFLIYFQGNSAPDKSGLPSDRFSAERTGGSVSTLTIQRTQQEDSAVYLCASSPDRNYEQYFGPGTRLTVT.

This clonotype was seen ten or more times. The V gene is TRBV2, the J gene TRBJ2-7; D might be TRBD2 (7 bases). From germline, CDR1 is SNHLY and CDR2 FYNNEI. V was cut by 5 bases and J by 5 bases, with 13 bases left in between. The length of the CDR3 is 13 residues. CDR3: CASSKRGGNEQYF. The CDR3 DNA sequence: TGTGCCAGCAGTAAAAGGGGGGGCAACGAGCAGTACTTC. The entire variable domain, with the rest obtained from reference TRBV2 and TRBJ2-7, is as follows: EPEVTQTPSHQVTQMGQEVILRCVPISNHLYFYWYRQILGQKVEFLVSFYNNEISEKSEIFDDQFSVERPDGSNFTLKIRSTKLEDSAMYFCASSKRGGNEQYFGPGTRLTVT.

This clonotype has a count of ten or more. The chain is built from TRBV7-9 and TRBJ1-1; no clear D gene. CDR3 length: 13 residues. Trimming shortened V by 4 bases and J by 1 base, and 7 bases separated the two germline ends. Per the germline V gene, CDR1 is SEHNR and CDR2 is FQNEAQ (reference sequence). The CDR3 bases are TGTGCCAGCAGCTATACATGGAACACTGAAGCTTTCTTT. Its protein product is CASSYTWNTEAFF.